Listed here are 22 T cell receptor beta chains from one sample, sequenced in a study of blood T cell repertoires in COVID-19 (dated by TCRdb to between 2020 and 2021). The library was obtained by the immunoSEQ multiplex PCR assay. TCRdb retrieved this table from immuneACCESS and kept in-frame rearrangements only. Not all clones are present; in checked studies, unresolved V genes account for under half, and no reason is known for the remainder. Present in this sample are some 240,000 clones, approximately 90% of which were seen just once. The ten largest make up over 0.75% of the sample. Sequencing was done on a sample of peripheral blood. The receptors here all came from a man in his sixties with COVID-19, enrolled during active disease.

V gene TRBV14 combines with J gene TRBJ2-3, with 14 positions matching TRBD2. The CDR3 covers 18 residues. J gave up 3 bases and V 4 bases, and 9 bases lay outside the gene matches. Germline values: CDR1 SGHDN, CDR2 FVKESK. CDR3 bases: TGTGCCAGCAGCCTCGGACTAGCGGGAGGATGGGGGACAGATACGCAGTATTTT. It specifies CASSLGLAGGWGTDTQYF.

The V and J genes are TRBV14 and TRBJ2-7; 12 bases fit TRBD2. Per the germline V gene, CDR1 is SGHDN and CDR2 is FVKESK. This CDR3 contains 17 residues. V shed 4 bases and J 1 base; nucleotides not matched to a gene: 8. As DNA, the CDR3 is TGTGCCAGCAGCCTTGGGGGACTAGCGGGCCCATCCTACGAGCAGTACTTC. Its protein product is CASSLGGLAGPSYEQYF. The full variable domain, in which reference TRBV14 and TRBJ2-7 provide the parts outside the CDR3, is EAGVTQFPSHSVIEKGQTVTLRCDPISGHDNLYWYRRVMGKEIKFLLHFVKESKQDESGMPNNRFLAERTGGTYSTLKVQPAELEDSGVYFCASSLGGLAGPSYEQYFGPGTRLTVT.

This clone was found a few times. The chain uses TRBV25-1 and TRBJ1-1, with TRBD1 identical over 10 bases. The CDR3 runs to 15 residues. Losses at the gene ends were 1 base for V and 3 bases for J; bases not matched to a gene: 2. Germline V gives CDR1 MGHDK, CDR2 SYGVNS. This CDR3 reads CASSESGQGDTEAFF. The DNA for the CDR3 is TGTGCCAGCAGTGAATCCGGACAGGGGGACACTGAAGCTTTCTTT.

This clone was seen once. This sequence joins TRBV11-2 and TRBJ2-1; 11 nucleotides match TRBD2. Germline lookup yields CDR1 SGHAT and CDR2 FQNNGV. This CDR3 comprises 16 residues. J was trimmed by 7 bases and V by 1 base; bases with no gene match: 6. The CDR3 DNA reads as TGTGCCAGCAGCTTAGCTAGCGGGAGGCCCCAAAATGAGCAGTTCTTC. The encoded protein is CASSLASGRPQNEQFF.

This chain joins TRBV4-2 and TRBJ1-3, with D hard to call. CDR1 and CDR2 (germline): LGHNA, YNFKEQ. This CDR3 has 16 residues. Trimming stripped 1 base from V and 1 base from J, with 11 bases between. The CDR3 loop is CASSQVAGNSGNTIYF. The CDR3, as DNA: TGTGCCAGCAGCCAAGTGGCGGGAAATTCTGGAAACACCATATATTTT.

J is TRBJ2-7 and V is TRBV7-8, with D uncertain. Germline-derived CDR1 and CDR2 are SGHVS and FQNEAQ. The CDR3 totals 14 residues. Trimming removed 0 bases at V and 2 bases at J, with 8 bases between. The CDR3 protein is CASSLAARPYEQYF. The CDR3 DNA is TGTGCCAGCAGCTTAGCGGCCCGTCCCTACGAGCAGTACTTC.

V gene TRBV5-8 combines with J gene TRBJ2-1, with D possibly matching TRBD2 (6 bases). The germline V gene has CDR1 SGHTS and CDR2 YDEGEE. Trimming left V 5 bases short and J 4 bases short, with 16 bases between. The CDR3 loop spans 15 amino acids. The CDR3 sequence: CASRYGGLRYNEQFF. The CDR3 bases are TGTGCCAGCAGGTATGGAGGGCTGAGGTACAATGAGCAGTTCTTC.

The chain uses TRBV2 and TRBJ2-7, with D unclear. Germline loops: CDR1 SNHLY, CDR2 FYNNEI. Trimming stripped 7 bases from V and 0 bases from J, with 7 bases between. CDR3 length: 12 residues. The DNA for the CDR3 is TGTGCCAGCACCCCGGGCTCCTACGAGCAGTACTTC. It codes for CASTPGSYEQYF.

V usage is TRBV7-2 and J usage is TRBJ2-7, with D maybe TRBD2 (5 bases). CDR3 length equals 11 residues. V was shortened by 1 base and J by 11 bases, with 9 bases between the two germline ends. CDR1 and CDR2 (germline): SGHTA, FQGNSA. CDR3 in amino acids: CASSLGGDKYF. DNA for the CDR3: TGTGCCAGCAGCTTAGGGGGAGATAAGTACTTC.

The chain couples TRBV30 to TRBJ2-5; D perhaps matches TRBD2 (6 bases). The CDR3 runs 17 residues. The V and J ends lost 3 bases and 5 bases respectively, with 25 bases between them. Germline V gene data show CDR1 as GTSNPN and CDR2 as SVGIG (reference sequence). CDR3 bases: TGTGCCTGGAGGCCCCACTTCGAACCGGGTCGGGGGGAGACCCAGTACTTC. The encoded protein is CAWRPHFEPGRGETQYF.

The chain recombines TRBV18 with TRBJ2-5; maybe TRBD1 (5 bases). Germline V gives CDR1 KGHSH, CDR2 LQKENI. This CDR3 region has 13 residues. Trimming pared 3 bases from V and 5 bases from J, leaving 10 bases between. CDR3 loop: CASSPDMVETQYF. The CDR3, as DNA: TGTGCCAGCTCACCGGACATGGTGGAGACCCAGTACTTC.

The chain combines TRBV6-6 with TRBJ2-7; TRBD2 aligns across 8 bases. The V and J ends lost 5 bases and 1 base, in that order; junction bases with no gene match: 4. The CDR3 covers 14 residues. Germline loops: CDR1 MNHNY, CDR2 SVGAGI (reference sequence). The CDR3 nucleotides read TGTGCCAGCAGTCCAACTAGCGGTTCCTACGAGCAGTACTTC. Amino acids: CASSPTSGSYEQYF.

The chain couples TRBV11-3 to TRBJ1-5; TRBD1 aligns across 7 bases. J lost 3 bases, V lost 5 bases, and 13 bases had no gene match. There are 17 residues in the CDR3. Per the germline V gene, CDR1 is SGHNT and CDR2 is YENEEA. The CDR3 spells CASSLQRWGQPNQPQHF. In DNA form, the CDR3 reads TGTGCCAGCAGCCTACAACGCTGGGGACAGCCCAATCAGCCCCAGCATTTT.

The CDR3 bases are TGTGCCAGCTCACCCCAGGGACAGAGCTCCTACAATGAGCAGTTCTTC. Its protein product is CASSPQGQSSYNEQFF. The V and J genes are TRBV18 and TRBJ2-1, with 7 bases that match TRBD1. The ends lost 3 bases at V and 0 bases at J; junction bases unmatched: 5. CDR1 and CDR2 (germline): KGHSH, LQKENI. This CDR3 spans 16 amino acids. Full variable domain (outside the CDR3, taken from reference TRBV18 and TRBJ2-1): NAGVMQNPRHLVRRRGQEARLRCSPMKGHSHVYWYRQLPEEGLKFMVYLQKENIIDESGMPKERFSAEFPKEGPSILRIQQVVRGDSAAYFCASSPQGQSSYNEQFFGPGTRLTVL.

V and J are TRBV9 and TRBJ1-5; no definite D call. V was pared by 1 base and J by 0 bases, with 8 bases between. Germline V gives CDR1 SGDLS, CDR2 YYNGEE. CDR3 length: 15 amino acids. The CDR3 nucleotides are TGTGCCAGCAGCGTACCCCGCTATAGCAATCAGCCCCAGCATTTT. It specifies CASSVPRYSNQPQHF.

V gene TRBV10-2 combines with J gene TRBJ2-1; 11 nucleotides agree with TRBD2. CDR3 length equals 18 residues. Germline CDR1 and CDR2: WSHSY and SAAADI. J was trimmed by 1 base and V by 3 bases; bases with no gene match: 8. The CDR3 spells CASSETSGRMGSYNEQFF. The CDR3 nucleotides read TGCGCCAGCAGTGAAACTAGCGGGAGAATGGGTTCCTACAATGAGCAGTTCTTC.

The genes are TRBV19 and TRBJ2-7, with unresolved D. The CDR3 is made up of 14 amino acids. Germline V lookup: CDR1 LNHDA, CDR2 SQIVND (reference sequence). V shed 6 bases and J shed 2 bases, with 14 bases lying between them. As DNA, the CDR3 is TGTGCCAGTAGCCCGACTCAGCTAGCCTACGAGCAGTACTTC. Its translation: CASSPTQLAYEQYF. The full variable domain, completed using reference TRBV19 and TRBJ2-7, is DGGITQSPKYLFRKEGQNVTLSCEQNLNHDAMYWYRQDPGQGLRLIYYSQIVNDFQKGDIAEGYSVSREKKESFPLTVTSAQKNPTAFYLCASSPTQLAYEQYFGPGTRLTVT.

The chain carries TRBV4-1 and TRBJ2-1; 8 bases are shared with TRBD2. Germline V gene sequence: CDR1 MGHRA, CDR2 YSYEKL. The V and J ends lost 1 base and 1 base, in that order; junction bases with no gene match: 12. The CDR3 is 19 amino acids. The CDR3 bases are TGCGCCAGCAGCCAAGGGAGAGTTGGCGGGGGGAAATCCTACAATGAGCAGTTCTTC. Protein sequence: CASSQGRVGGGKSYNEQFF.

This chain connects TRBV9 to TRBJ1-2; 7 bases match TRBD1. V trimming: 2 bases; J trimming: 4 bases; junction bases outside the gene matches: 8. The CDR3 loop spans 15 amino acids. The germline V gene has CDR1 SGDLS and CDR2 YYNGEE. CDR3 residues: CASSVGGGQGYGYTF. The CDR3 region has the DNA TGTGCCAGCAGCGTTGGAGGGGGCCAGGGCTATGGCTACACCTTC.

This chain links TRBV9 with TRBJ2-7; the match to TRBD1 covers 9 bases. Losses at the gene ends were 3 bases for V and 4 bases for J; bases not matched to a gene: 8. This CDR3 has 15 residues. CDR1 is SGDLS, CDR2 YYNGEE, per germline. The CDR3, as DNA: TGTGCCAGCAGCGCTACCGGGACAGGGTTTTACGAGCAGTACTTC. It translates to CASSATGTGFYEQYF.

The rearrangement uses TRBV5-1 and TRBJ2-5, with D perhaps TRBD2 (7 bases). CDR1 is SGHRS and CDR2 is YFSETQ in the germline V gene. The CDR3 has 13 residues. The V end lost 7 bases, the J end lost 9 bases, and 19 bases lay between the germline ends. In DNA form, the CDR3 reads TGCGCCAGCGAAAGCGGGGATAAGGGGGCCCAGTACTTC. Translated: CASESGDKGAQYF.

This chain connects TRBV13 to TRBJ1-4; a weak D match, TRBD1 (6 bases). The CDR3 is 15 residues long. CDR1 and CDR2 (germline): PRHDT, FYEKMQ (reference sequence). Trimming left V 5 bases short and J 3 bases short, with 13 bases between. CDR3 region: CASSQTGLANEKLFF. In nucleotides, the CDR3 is TGTGCCAGCAGCCAAACAGGGTTGGCTAATGAAAAACTGTTTTTT.